The clone carrying this T cell receptor (beta chain) was observed once. The data stem from a study of control samples from healthy donors and cancer patients. TCRdb's table, derived via immunoSEQ multiplex PCR, lists solely in-frame clones and lacks some. In the table there are roughly 120,000 clones, 75% to 90% of which are singletons. From germline, CDR1 is SGHRS and CDR2 YFSETQ. The V end was cut by 4 bases, the J end by 4 bases, with 12 bases between. The CDR3 spans 14 residues. The gene calls are TRBV5-1 and TRBJ2-1; D is possibly TRBD2 (5 bases). The specimen was PBMCs. This TCR was recovered from a woman between 50 and 59 years old with colorectal cancer. The CDR3 region is CASSMEAEYNEQFF. CDR3 in DNA: TGCGCCAGCAGCATGGAAGCGGAATACAATGAGCAGTTCTTC. The full variable domain, in which reference TRBV5-1 and TRBJ2-1 provide the parts outside the CDR3, is KAGVTQTPRYLIKTRGQQVTLSCSPISGHRSVSWYQQTPGQGLQFLFEYFSETQRNKGNFPGRFSGRQFSNSRSEMNVSTLELGDSALYLCASSMEAEYNEQFFGPGTRLTVL.